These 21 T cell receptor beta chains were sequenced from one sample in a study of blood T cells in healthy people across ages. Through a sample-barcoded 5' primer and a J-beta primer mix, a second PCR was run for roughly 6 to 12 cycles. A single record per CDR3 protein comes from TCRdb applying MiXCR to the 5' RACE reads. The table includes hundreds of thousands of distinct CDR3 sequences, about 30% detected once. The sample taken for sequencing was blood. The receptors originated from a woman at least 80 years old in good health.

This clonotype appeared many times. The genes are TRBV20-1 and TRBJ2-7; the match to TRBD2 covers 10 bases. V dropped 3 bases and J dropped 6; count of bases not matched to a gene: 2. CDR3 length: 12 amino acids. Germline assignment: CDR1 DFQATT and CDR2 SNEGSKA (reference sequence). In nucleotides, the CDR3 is TGCAGTGCTAGTAGGACTAGCGGCGAGCAGTACTTC. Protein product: CSASRTSGEQYF.

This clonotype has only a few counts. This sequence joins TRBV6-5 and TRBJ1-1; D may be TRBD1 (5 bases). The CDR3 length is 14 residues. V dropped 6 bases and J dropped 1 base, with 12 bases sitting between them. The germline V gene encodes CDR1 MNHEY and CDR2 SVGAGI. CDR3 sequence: CASRGGGANTEAFF. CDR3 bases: TGTGCCAGCAGGGGGGGAGGTGCGAACACTGAAGCTTTCTTT.

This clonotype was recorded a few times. The CDR3 sequence: CASSIPRRQGSADTQYF. The CDR3 DNA follows: TGTGCCAGTAGTATACCCAGAAGACAGGGAAGTGCAGATACGCAGTATTTT. The rearrangement joins TRBV19 to TRBJ2-3, with TRBD1 matching 7 bases. V trimming: 2 bases; J trimming: 4 bases; junction bases outside the gene matches: 12. The germline V gene encodes CDR1 LNHDA and CDR2 SQIVND (reference sequence). The length of the CDR3 is 17 residues.

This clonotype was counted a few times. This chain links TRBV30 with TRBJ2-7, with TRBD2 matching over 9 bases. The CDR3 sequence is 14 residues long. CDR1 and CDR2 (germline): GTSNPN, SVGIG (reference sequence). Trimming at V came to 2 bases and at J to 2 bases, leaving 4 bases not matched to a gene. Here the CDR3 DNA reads TGTGCCTGGAGTCCAGCGGGGGGCGCCTACGAGCAGTACTTC. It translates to CAWSPAGGAYEQYF. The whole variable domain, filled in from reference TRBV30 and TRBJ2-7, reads SQTIHQWPATLVQPVGSPLSLECTVEGTSNPNLYWYRQAAGRGLQLLFYSVGIGQISSEVPQNLSASRPQDRQFILSSKKLLLSDSGFYLCAWSPAGGAYEQYFGPGTRLTVT.

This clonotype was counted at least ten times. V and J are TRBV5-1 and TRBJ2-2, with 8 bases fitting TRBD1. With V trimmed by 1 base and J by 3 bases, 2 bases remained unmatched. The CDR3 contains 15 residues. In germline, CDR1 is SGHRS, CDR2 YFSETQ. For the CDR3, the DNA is TGCGCCAGCAGCTTGACAGGGGGAGACACCGGGGAGCTGTTTTTT. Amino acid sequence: CASSLTGGDTGELFF.

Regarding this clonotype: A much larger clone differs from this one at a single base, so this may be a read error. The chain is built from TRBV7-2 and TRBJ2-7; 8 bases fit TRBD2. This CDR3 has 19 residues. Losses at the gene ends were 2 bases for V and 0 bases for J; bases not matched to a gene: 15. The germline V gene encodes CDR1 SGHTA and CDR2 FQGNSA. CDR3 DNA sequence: TGTGCCAGCAGCTTAAGAGCCTTGCCAGCCGGGACTAGCTCCTACGAGCAGTACTTC. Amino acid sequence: CASSLRALPAGTSSYEQYF.

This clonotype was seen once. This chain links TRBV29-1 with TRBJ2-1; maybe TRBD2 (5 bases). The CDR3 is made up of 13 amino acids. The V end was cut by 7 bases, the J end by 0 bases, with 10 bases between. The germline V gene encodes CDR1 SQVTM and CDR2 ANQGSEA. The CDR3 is CSAGVSSYNEQFF. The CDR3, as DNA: TGCAGCGCCGGGGTTAGCTCCTACAATGAGCAGTTCTTC.

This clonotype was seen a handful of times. The CDR3 DNA sequence: TGCGCCAGCAGAACGGAGGGGCTCGGTACGCAGTATTTT. Its protein product is CASRTEGLGTQYF. The chain uses TRBV5-1 and TRBJ2-3, with D perhaps matching TRBD2 (6 bases). This CDR3 spans 13 amino acids. Trimming cost V 5 bases and J 8 bases, with 15 bases left between them. The germline gives CDR1 SGHRS, CDR2 YFSETQ.

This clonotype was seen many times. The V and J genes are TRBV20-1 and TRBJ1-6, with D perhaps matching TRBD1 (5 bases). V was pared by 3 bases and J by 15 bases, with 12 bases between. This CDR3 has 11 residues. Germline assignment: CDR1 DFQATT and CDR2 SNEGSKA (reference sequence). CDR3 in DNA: TGCAGTGCTAGCGACAGTTCGAGCCTCCACTTT. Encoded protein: CSASDSSSLHF.

The CDR3 region is CASSQYRGAGNTIYF. The CDR3 DNA sequence: TGTGCCAGCAGCCAATACAGGGGTGCTGGAAACACCATATATTTT. This rearrangement joins TRBV14 to TRBJ1-3; 7 positions agree with TRBD1. The CDR3 covers 15 residues. CDR1 and CDR2 (germline): SGHDN, FVKESK. Trimming at V came to 2 bases and at J to 2 bases, leaving 3 bases not matched to a gene.

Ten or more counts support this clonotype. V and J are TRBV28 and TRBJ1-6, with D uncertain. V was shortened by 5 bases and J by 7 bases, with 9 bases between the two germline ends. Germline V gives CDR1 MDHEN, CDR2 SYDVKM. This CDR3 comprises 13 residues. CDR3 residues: CASSSPGNSPLHF. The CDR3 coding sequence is TGTGCCAGCAGTAGCCCGGGGAATTCACCCCTCCACTTT.

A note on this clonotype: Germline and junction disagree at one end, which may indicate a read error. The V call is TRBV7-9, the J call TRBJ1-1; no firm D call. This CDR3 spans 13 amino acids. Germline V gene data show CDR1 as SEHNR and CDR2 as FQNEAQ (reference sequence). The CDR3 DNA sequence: TGTACCAGCAGCTTATCGGTAGGCACTGAAGCTTTCTTT. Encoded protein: CTSSLSVGTEAFF. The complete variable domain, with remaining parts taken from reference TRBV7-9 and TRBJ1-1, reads DTGVSQNPRHKITKRGQNVTFRCDPISEHNRLYWYRQTLGQGPEFLTYFQNEAQLEKSRLLSDRFSAERPKGSFSTLEIQRTEQGDSAMYLCTSSLSVGTEAFFGQGTRLTVV.

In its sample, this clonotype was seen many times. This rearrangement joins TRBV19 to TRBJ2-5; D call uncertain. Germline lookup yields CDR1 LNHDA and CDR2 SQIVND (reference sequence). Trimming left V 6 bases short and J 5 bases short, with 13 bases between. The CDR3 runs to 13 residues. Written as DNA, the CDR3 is TGTGCCAGTAGCTCCGTGGGTCTGGAGACCCAGTACTTC. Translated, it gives CASSSVGLETQYF.

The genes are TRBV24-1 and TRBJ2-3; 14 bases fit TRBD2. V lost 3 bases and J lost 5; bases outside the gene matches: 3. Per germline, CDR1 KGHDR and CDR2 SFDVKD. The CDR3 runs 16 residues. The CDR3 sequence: CATSDPTSGRGDTQYF. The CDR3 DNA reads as TGTGCCACCAGTGATCCGACTAGCGGGAGGGGAGATACGCAGTATTTT.

The CDR3 here is CASSQDKVLGKYF. The CDR3 coding sequence is TGTGCCAGCAGCCAAGATAAGGTCCTCGGGAAGTACTTC. The chain has TRBV14 and TRBJ2-5, with D possibly being TRBD2 (5 bases). The CDR3 contains 13 residues. Trimming pared 0 bases from V and 12 bases from J, leaving 14 bases between. The germline CDR1 and CDR2 sequences are SGHDN and FVKESK.

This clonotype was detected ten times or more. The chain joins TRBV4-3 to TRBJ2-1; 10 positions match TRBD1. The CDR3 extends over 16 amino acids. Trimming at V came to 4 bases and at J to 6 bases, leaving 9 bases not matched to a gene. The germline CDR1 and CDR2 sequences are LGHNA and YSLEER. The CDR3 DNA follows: TGCGCCAGCAGCCTAGAGACCGGGACAGGGGTCAATGAGCAGTTCTTC. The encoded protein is CASSLETGTGVNEQFF.

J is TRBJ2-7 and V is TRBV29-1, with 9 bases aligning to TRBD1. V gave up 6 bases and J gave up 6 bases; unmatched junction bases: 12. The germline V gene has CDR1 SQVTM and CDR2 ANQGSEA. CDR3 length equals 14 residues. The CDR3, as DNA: TGCAGCGTCACGGGACAGGGTGAGGGCATCGAGCAGTACTTC. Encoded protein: CSVTGQGEGIEQYF.

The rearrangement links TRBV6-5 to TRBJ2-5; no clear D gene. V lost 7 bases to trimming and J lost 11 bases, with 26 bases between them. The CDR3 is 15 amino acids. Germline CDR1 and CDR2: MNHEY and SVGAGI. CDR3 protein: CASTLLMGKSSEQYF. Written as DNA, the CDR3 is TGTGCCAGCACCCTGCTAATGGGGAAGTCCAGTGAGCAGTACTTC.

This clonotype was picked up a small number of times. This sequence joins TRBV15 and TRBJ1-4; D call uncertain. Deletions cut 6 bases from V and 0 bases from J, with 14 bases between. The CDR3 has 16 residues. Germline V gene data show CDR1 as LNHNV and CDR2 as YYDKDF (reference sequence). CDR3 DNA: TGTGCCACCAGTGGTTTACAGCAAGCAACTAATGAAAAACTGTTTTTT. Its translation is CATSGLQQATNEKLFF.

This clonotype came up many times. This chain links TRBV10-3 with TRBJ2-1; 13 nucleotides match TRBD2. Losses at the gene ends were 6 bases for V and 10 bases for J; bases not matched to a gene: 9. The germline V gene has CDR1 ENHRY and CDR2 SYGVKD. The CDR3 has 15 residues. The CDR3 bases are TGTGCCATCAGCTCAACTAGCGGGAGGGCCGGCGAGCAGTTCTTC. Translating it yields CAISSTSGRAGEQFF.

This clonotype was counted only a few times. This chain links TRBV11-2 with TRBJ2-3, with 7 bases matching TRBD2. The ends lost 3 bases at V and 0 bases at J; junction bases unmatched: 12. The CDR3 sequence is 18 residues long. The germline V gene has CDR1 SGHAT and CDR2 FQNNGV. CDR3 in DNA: TGTGCCAGCAGCTTCCTGTCGGGGGGTATATCTAGCACAGATACGCAGTATTTT. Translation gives CASSFLSGGISSTDTQYF.